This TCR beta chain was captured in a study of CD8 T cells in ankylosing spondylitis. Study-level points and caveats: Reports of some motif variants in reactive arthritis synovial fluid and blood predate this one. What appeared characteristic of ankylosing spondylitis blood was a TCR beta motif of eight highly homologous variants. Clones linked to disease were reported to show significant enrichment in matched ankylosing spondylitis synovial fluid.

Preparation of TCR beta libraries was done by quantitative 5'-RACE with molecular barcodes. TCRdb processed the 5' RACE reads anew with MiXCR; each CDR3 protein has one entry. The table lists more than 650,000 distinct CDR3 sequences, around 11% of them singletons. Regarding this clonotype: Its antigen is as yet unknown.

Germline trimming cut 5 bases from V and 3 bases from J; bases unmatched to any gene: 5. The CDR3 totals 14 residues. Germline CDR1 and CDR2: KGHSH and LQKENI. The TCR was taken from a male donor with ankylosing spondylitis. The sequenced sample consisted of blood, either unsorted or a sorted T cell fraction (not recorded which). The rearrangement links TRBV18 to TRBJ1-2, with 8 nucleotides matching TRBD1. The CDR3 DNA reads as TGTGCCAGCTCAAAAGACAGGGGAGACTATGGCTACACCTTC. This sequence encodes CASSKDRGDYGYTF.